The present TCR beta chain was sequenced within a study of T cell responses to AZD1222 COVID-19 vaccine. Measured with immunoSEQ multiplex PCR; TCRdb has only the in-frame clones, and not every one. Of 150,000 to 200,000 clones listed, around 88% are singletons. The clonotype was recovered from an adult who received the AZD1222 COVID-19 vaccine. The material was peripheral blood, obtained 28 days after the second AZD1222 dose.

For the CDR3, the DNA is TGTGCCAGCAGCAAAGTAAGGAACAGGAGCTCCTATAATTCACCCCTCCACTTT. Encoded protein: CASSKVRNRSSYNSPLHF. The chain combines TRBV21-1 with TRBJ1-6; TRBD1, the D gene given by the table, was not confirmed from the DNA. TRBV21-1 is designated a pseudogene. The CDR3 loop spans 18 amino acids.